The 2 T cell receptor beta chains below all came from one sample that was sequenced in a study of shared clonotypes between healthy human individuals. Sequencing used immunoSEQ multiplex PCR; TCRdb keeps in-frame clones, though not all of them. The table records under 600,000 clones, about 97% of them present only once. The sample comprised naive CD4+ T cells sorted from blood. Documented subset: CD45RA+ positively selected. The receptors were gathered from a woman aged 30 to 39 in good health.

The chain is built from TRBV5-4 and TRBJ1-1, with a tentative D call TRBD1 (6 bases). Per germline, CDR1 SGHNT and CDR2 YYREEE (reference sequence). Trimming left V 2 bases short and J 5 bases short, with 13 bases between. This CDR3 has 14 amino acids. The CDR3, as DNA: TGTGCCAGCAGCTTACTGGCAGGGGAGACTGAAGCTTTCTTT. Translating it yields CASSLLAGETEAFF.

This clone has only one observation. This chain connects TRBV4-1 to TRBJ1-5; TRBD1 might be the D (5 bases). Germline lookup yields CDR1 MGHRA and CDR2 YSYEKL. The V end was cut by 2 bases, the J end by 2 bases, with 19 bases between. The CDR3 sequence is 18 residues long. CDR3 sequence: CASSQRLVGGSGNQPQHF. The CDR3 DNA sequence: TGCGCCAGCAGCCAACGTCTCGTGGGGGGATCCGGCAATCAGCCCCAGCATTTT.